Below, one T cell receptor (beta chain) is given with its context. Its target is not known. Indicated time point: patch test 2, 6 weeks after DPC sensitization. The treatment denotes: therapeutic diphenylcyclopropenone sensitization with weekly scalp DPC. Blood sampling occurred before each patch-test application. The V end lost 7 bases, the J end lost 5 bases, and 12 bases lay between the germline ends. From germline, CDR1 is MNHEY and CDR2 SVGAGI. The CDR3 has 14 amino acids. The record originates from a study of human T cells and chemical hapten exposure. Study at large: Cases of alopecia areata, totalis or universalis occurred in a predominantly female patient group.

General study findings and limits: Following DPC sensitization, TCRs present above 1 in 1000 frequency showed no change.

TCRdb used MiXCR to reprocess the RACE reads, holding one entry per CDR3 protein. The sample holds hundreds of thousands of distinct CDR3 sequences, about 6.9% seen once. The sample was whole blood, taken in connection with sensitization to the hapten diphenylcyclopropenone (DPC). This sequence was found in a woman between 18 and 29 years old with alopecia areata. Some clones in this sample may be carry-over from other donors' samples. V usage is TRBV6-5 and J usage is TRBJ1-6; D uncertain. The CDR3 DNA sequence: TGTGCCAGCACCCGGACTGTCGATAATTCACCCCTCCACTTT. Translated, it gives CASTRTVDNSPLHF.